Listed below are T cell receptor beta chains from one sample, sequenced in a study of blood T cell repertoires in COVID-19. Assay: immunoSEQ multiplex PCR; the TCRdb copy retains only in-frame clones and omits some. The sample records approximately 86,000 clones, 75% to 85% being singletons. The sequenced material came from peripheral blood. The receptors originated from a woman aged 70-85 years with acute or convalescent COVID-19. Each CDR3 is given with its conserved first and last residue. D genes are given only for firm matches. Some rows have no size entry. The others give once, few or many, or a class for an expanded clone.

cdr3_nt cdr3_aa j_call d_call clone_size v_call
TGCAGTGCTAGTCCAGGGGTCTCTGGTGGAAACACCATATATTTT CSASPGVSGGNTIYF TRBJ1-3 - - TRBV20-1
TGTGCCAGTAGTATCCGAGGCCGTGGAAACACCATATATTTT CASSIRGRGNTIYF TRBJ1-3 - - TRBV19
TGCGCCAGCAGCTTAACAGGGGTCCAAGAAAAACTGTTTTTT CASSLTGVQEKLFF TRBJ1-4 TRBD1 - TRBV5-1
TGTGCCAGCAGTGACGTCTATAATTCACCCCTCCACTTT CASSDVYNSPLHF TRBJ1-6 - - TRBV6-1
TGTGCCAGCAGTGAAACAGGGTCTAGTACTGAAGCTTTCTTT CASSETGSSTEAFF TRBJ1-1 - - TRBV2
TGTGCCAGCAGCCTACAAGGACAGGGGAAGGACGAGCAGTACTTC CASSLQGQGKDEQYF TRBJ2-7 TRBD1 few TRBV5-6
TGTGCCAGCACACAGGGGGCCCCCCTCACTGAAGCTTTCTTT CASTQGAPLTEAFF TRBJ1-1 TRBD1 - TRBV6-5
TGTGCCAGCAGCTTTTTAGCGGGCACCGGGGAGCTGTTTTTT CASSFLAGTGELFF TRBJ2-2 TRBD2 - TRBV7-3
TGTGCCAGCAGCGAGGGAATTAACTCTGGAAACACCATATATTTT CASSEGINSGNTIYF TRBJ1-3 - - TRBV7-8
TGTGCCAGCAGCAAGGGGGACAGAAACTACGAGCAGTACTTC CASSKGDRNYEQYF TRBJ2-7 TRBD1 - TRBV9
TGTGCCAGCAGTCAGACAGGGAAGAATTCACCCCTCCACTTT CASSQTGKNSPLHF TRBJ1-6 TRBD1 - TRBV6-6
TGTGCCAGCAGCTGGCAGGGGCGGAACACCGGGGAGCTGTTTTTT CASSWQGRNTGELFF TRBJ2-2 - - TRBV11-2
TGTGCCAGCAGTGACGGTAAATGGGAGACCCAGTACTTC CASSDGKWETQYF TRBJ2-5 - - TRBV2
TGTGCCAGCAGTGGATCTTGGGGACAGGGCGACTATGGCTACACCTTC CASSGSWGQGDYGYTF TRBJ1-2 TRBD1 - TRBV2
TGTGCCAGTAGTGCGGGGGACCGTAACTCCTACGAGCAGTACTTC CASSAGDRNSYEQYF TRBJ2-7 TRBD2 once TRBV19
TGTGCCAGCAGCCGACAGGGTATCACCTACGAGCAGTACTTC CASSRQGITYEQYF TRBJ2-7 TRBD1 few TRBV3-1/TRBV3-2
TGTGCCACCAGTGATACCGACAGGGTCTATGGCTACACCTTC CATSDTDRVYGYTF TRBJ1-2 TRBD1 - TRBV24-1
TGTGCCAGCAGCTCGGACAGGGGCTGGGAGACCCAGTACTTC CASSSDRGWETQYF TRBJ2-5 TRBD1 once TRBV7-2
TGTGCCAGCAGCCACGGGTACGAGCAGTACTTC CASSHGYEQYF TRBJ2-7 - few TRBV3-1/TRBV3-2
TGTGCCAGTAGTATGAACCGGGTAATAAACACTGAAGCTTTCTTT CASSMNRVINTEAFF TRBJ1-1 - - TRBV19
TGTGCCAGTGGAAGACGGGGTAGCGGGGGTCTCACAGATACGCAGTATTTT CASGRRGSGGLTDTQYF TRBJ2-3 TRBD2 - TRBV19
TGTGCCTGGAAAGGACAGGGGGCTGGAAACACCATATATTTT CAWKGQGAGNTIYF TRBJ1-3 TRBD1 - TRBV30
TGTGCCAGCAGTACCGGGGACAGGGCCGCCGGGGAGCTGTTTTTT CASSTGDRAAGELFF TRBJ2-2 TRBD1 few TRBV6-6
TGTGCCAGCAGCTTTCAGACCGGGCGGCAGGGCCGGAACATTCAGTACTTC CASSFQTGRQGRNIQYF TRBJ2-4 - - TRBV7-2
TGTGCCAGCAGCCCCTGGGACAGCCGGCTCCGGGGCTACACCTTC CASSPWDSRLRGYTF TRBJ1-2 TRBD1 few TRBV14
TGTGCCAGCTCACCGCTATCAAGCGGGGGGGCCACCGAGCAGTACTTC CASSPLSSGGATEQYF TRBJ2-7 TRBD2 - TRBV18
TGTGCCAGCAGCCCCACCGAGAGGGTTAAGGAAAAACTGTTTTTT CASSPTERVKEKLFF TRBJ1-4 - - TRBV7-9
TGCGCCAGCAGCTCACGTTCGGGGGGGGAGCTGTTTTTT CASSSRSGGELFF TRBJ2-2 - few TRBV5-1
TGCGCCAGCAGCTTGGATGCAGGGTCTGGGGCCAACGTCCTGACTTTC CASSLDAGSGANVLTF TRBJ2-6 - - TRBV5-1
TGTGCCAGCAGCTTAGGGTTAGCGGGGGGGTCAGATACGCAGTATTTT CASSLGLAGGSDTQYF TRBJ2-3 TRBD2 - TRBV7-7
TGTGCCAGCAGCTTAGATGGGGGGGGCAATCAGCCCCAGCATTTT CASSLDGGGNQPQHF TRBJ1-5 - - TRBV7-2
TGTGCCAGCAGCTTAAGAGGGGGACAGGGCGGCTACAATGAGCAGTTCTTC CASSLRGGQGGYNEQFF TRBJ2-1 TRBD1 - TRBV11-2
TGTGCCAGCAGCTTAAAACAGGGGCTCGGCTACACCTTC CASSLKQGLGYTF TRBJ1-2 TRBD1 - TRBV7-3
TGCGCCAGCAGCCCCCGGACAGGTAGCGACGAGCAGTACTTC CASSPRTGSDEQYF TRBJ2-7 TRBD1 - TRBV5-1
TGTGCCAGCAGCGTTGAGGGGGCCGGGACAGCGACCTACGAGCAGTACTTC CASSVEGAGTATYEQYF TRBJ2-7 TRBD1 - TRBV9
TGTGCCAGCGGTTATAGCGGGAGCTACGAGCAGTACTTC CASGYSGSYEQYF TRBJ2-7 TRBD2 - TRBV11-2
TGTGCCAGCAGCCATCGTCTAGCGGGGGCAGATACGCAGTATTTT CASSHRLAGADTQYF TRBJ2-3 TRBD2 - TRBV3-1/TRBV3-2
TGTGCCAGCAGGGCCCAGGGGTGGGGAAACACCATATATTTT CASRAQGWGNTIYF TRBJ1-3 - few TRBV25-1
TGTGCCAGCAGCTTGGTAGATTCACCCCTCCACTTT CASSLVDSPLHF TRBJ1-6 - - TRBV5-6
TGTGCCAGCACCCGGACTAGCGGGAGGGAAGAGCAGTTCTTC CASTRTSGREEQFF TRBJ2-1 TRBD2 few TRBV4-2
TGTGCCAGCAGTTACAGGGGGCTGTGGACTGAAGCTTTCTTT CASSYRGLWTEAFF TRBJ1-1 TRBD1 - TRBV6-6
TGTGCCATCAGGACAGGGGATGGCTACACCTTC CAIRTGDGYTF TRBJ1-2 TRBD1 - TRBV10-3
TGTGCCAGCCGTCGAGGGGGACCCCTCGAAGCTTTCTTT CASRRGGPLEAFF TRBJ1-1 - - TRBV27
TGTGCCACCAGTCTAGCGGGAGCCGAGACCCAGTACTTC CATSLAGAETQYF TRBJ2-5 TRBD2 - TRBV24-1
TGTGCCAGCAGTGAAATTTGGGGCCCGGCCCAGCCCCAGCATTTT CASSEIWGPAQPQHF TRBJ1-5 - - TRBV6-1
TGTGCCAGCAGCTTAGGGAGCGGAACCTACAATGAGCAGTTCTTC CASSLGSGTYNEQFF TRBJ2-1 - - TRBV7-6
TGTGCCAGCAGACCTAGCGGGGGCAGGATAGATACGCAGTATTTT CASRPSGGRIDTQYF TRBJ2-3 TRBD2 - TRBV7-2
TGTGCCAGCAGCCCCGGGGACAGCCTCTTAGCCAAAAACATTCAGTACTTC CASSPGDSLLAKNIQYF TRBJ2-4 TRBD1 - TRBV9
TGTGCCAGCGAACAAGCGGGAGGCCCCCCCGGGGAGCTGTTTTTT CASEQAGGPPGELFF TRBJ2-2 TRBD2 few TRBV28
TGTGCCAGCACCGAGGGACAGCCCTATGAAAAACTGTTTTTT CASTEGQPYEKLFF TRBJ1-4 TRBD1 few TRBV6-5
TGTGCCAGCAGTTTATTTGCAGCAAGGGGGGGCGGCTGGTACGAGCAGTACTTC CASSLFAARGGGWYEQYF TRBJ2-7 - - TRBV28
TGTGCCAGCTCACCAAGACCTCCCGGGGGTCAAGAGACCCAGTACTTC CASSPRPPGGQETQYF TRBJ2-5 - - TRBV18
TGTGCCAGTAGTAGACCCTCTTTCGGGAATCAGCCCCAGCATTTT CASSRPSFGNQPQHF TRBJ1-5 - - TRBV19